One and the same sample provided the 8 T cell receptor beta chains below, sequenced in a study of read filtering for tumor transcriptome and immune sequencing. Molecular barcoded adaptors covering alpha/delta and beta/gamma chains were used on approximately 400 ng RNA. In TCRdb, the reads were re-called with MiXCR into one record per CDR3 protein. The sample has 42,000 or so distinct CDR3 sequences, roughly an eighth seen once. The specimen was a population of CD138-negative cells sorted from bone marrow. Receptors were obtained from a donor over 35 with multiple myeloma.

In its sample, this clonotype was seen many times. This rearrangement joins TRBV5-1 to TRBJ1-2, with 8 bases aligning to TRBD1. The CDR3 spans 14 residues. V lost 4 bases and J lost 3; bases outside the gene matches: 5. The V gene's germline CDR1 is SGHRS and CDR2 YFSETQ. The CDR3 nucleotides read TGCGCCAGCAGCGCGACAGGGGCAGACTATGGCTACACCTTC. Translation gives CASSATGADYGYTF.

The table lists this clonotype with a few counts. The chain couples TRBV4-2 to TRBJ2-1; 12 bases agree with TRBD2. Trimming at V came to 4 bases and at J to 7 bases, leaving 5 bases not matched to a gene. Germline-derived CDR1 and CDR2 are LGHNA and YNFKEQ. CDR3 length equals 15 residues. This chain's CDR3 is CASSPSGRARNEQFF. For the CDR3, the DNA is TGTGCCAGCAGCCCTAGCGGGAGGGCCAGGAATGAGCAGTTCTTC.

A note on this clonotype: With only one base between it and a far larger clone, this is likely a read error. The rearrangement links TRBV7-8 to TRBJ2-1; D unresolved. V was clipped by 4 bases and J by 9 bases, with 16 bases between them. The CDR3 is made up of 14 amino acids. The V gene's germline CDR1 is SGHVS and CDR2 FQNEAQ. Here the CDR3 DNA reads TGTGCCAGCAGCTCCCGAAGGGTTGGCACTGAGCAGTTCTTC. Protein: CASSSRRVGTEQFF.

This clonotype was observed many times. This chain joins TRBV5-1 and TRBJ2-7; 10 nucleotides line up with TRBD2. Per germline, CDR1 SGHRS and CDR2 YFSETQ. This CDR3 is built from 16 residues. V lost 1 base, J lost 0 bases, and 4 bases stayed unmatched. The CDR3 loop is CASSLWSGRASYEQYF. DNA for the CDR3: TGCGCCAGCAGCTTGTGGAGCGGGAGGGCCTCCTACGAGCAGTACTTC.

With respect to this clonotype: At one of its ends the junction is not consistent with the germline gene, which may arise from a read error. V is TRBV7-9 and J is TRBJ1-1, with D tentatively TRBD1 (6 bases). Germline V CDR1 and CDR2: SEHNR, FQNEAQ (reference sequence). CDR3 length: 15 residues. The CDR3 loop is CASGFAGARNTEAFF. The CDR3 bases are TGTGCCAGCGGCTTCGCGGGGGCCCGGAACACTGAGGCTTTCTTT. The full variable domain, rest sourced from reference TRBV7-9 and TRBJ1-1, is DTGVSQNPRHKITKRGQNVTFRCDPISEHNRLYWYRQTLGQGPEFLTYFQNEAQLEKSRLLSDRFSAERPKGSFSTLEIQRTEQGDSAMYLCASGFAGARNTEAFFGQGTRLTVV.

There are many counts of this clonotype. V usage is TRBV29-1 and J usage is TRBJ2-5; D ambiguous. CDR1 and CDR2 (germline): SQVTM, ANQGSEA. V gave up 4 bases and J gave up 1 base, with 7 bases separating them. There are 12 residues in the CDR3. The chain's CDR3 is CSVGALQETQYF. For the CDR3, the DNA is TGCAGCGTTGGAGCGCTCCAAGAGACCCAGTACTTC.

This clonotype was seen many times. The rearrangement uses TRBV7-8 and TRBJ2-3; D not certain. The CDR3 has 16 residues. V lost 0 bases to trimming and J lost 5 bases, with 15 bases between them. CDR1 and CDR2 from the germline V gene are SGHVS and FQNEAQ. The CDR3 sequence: CASSLAPGPKEDTQYF. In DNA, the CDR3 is TGTGCCAGCAGCTTAGCACCCGGGCCTAAAGAAGATACGCAGTATTTT.

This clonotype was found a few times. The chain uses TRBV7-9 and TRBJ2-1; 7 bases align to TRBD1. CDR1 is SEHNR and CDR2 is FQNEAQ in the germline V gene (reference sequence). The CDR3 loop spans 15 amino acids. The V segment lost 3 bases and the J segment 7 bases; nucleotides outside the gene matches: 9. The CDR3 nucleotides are TGTGCCAGCAGCTTCACAGGGGTTCTAGGAAATGAGCAGTTCTTC. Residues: CASSFTGVLGNEQFF.